A single sample is the source of the 31 T cell receptor beta chains below, sequenced in a study of T cell repertoires in cytomegalovirus infection. TCRdb recomputed calls from the reads with MiXCR, one row per CDR3 protein. The table records around 350,000 distinct CDR3 sequences, about a sixth of them present only once. Material: PBMCs. The receptors come from a human donor in good health (CMV status not recorded). Some clones in this sample may be carry-over from other donors' samples.

The CDR3 region has the DNA TGCAGTGCTAGGGCACAGTCCTACGAGCAGTACTTC. Encoded protein: CSARAQSYEQYF. This rearrangement joins TRBV20-1 to TRBJ2-7; D ambiguous. Between the trimmed V and J ends, which lost 3 bases and 1 base, there was a span of 7 bases. This CDR3 contains 12 residues. Germline CDR1 and CDR2: DFQATT and SNEGSKA (reference sequence).

This clonotype was seen at least ten times. This chain connects TRBV28 to TRBJ2-1; 8 bases agree with TRBD1. CDR1 and CDR2 from the germline V gene are MDHEN and SYDVKM. Trimming at V came to 10 bases and at J to 6 bases, leaving 14 bases not matched to a gene. The CDR3 sequence is 15 residues long. CDR3 nucleotides: TGTGCCACTGTACCTCCAGACAGGGGAGGCAATGAGCAGTTCTTC. It translates to CATVPPDRGGNEQFF.

The chain links TRBV20-1 to TRBJ1-4; unclear D gene. This CDR3 spans 15 amino acids. Looked up from germline, CDR1 is DFQATT and CDR2 is SNEGSKA (reference sequence). V was trimmed by 5 bases and J by 8 bases, leaving 21 bases between them. In DNA, the CDR3 is TGCAGTGCTGGATCATTGGGGTTCTCCTTAGAAAAACTGTTTTTT. Residues: CSAGSLGFSLEKLFF.

This clonotype showed up just a few times. The chain is built from TRBV5-1 and TRBJ2-5; 7 bases are a match to TRBD1. Germline trimming cut 3 bases from V and 2 bases from J; bases unmatched to any gene: 4. The germline CDR1 and CDR2 sequences are SGHRS and YFSETQ. This CDR3 contains 14 residues. CDR3 bases: TGCGCCAGCAGCTACGTGGACAGGCAAGAGACCCAGTACTTC. Translated, it gives CASSYVDRQETQYF.

This clonotype was picked up a small number of times. The chain uses TRBV12-3 or TRBV12-4 and TRBJ1-2, with unresolved D. The V gene lost 4 bases and the J gene lost 3 bases, with 3 bases spanning the gap. The CDR3 consists of 11 residues. CDR3 sequence (DNA): TGTGCCAGCAGTTACGACTATGGCTACACCTTC. It translates to CASSYDYGYTF.

The gene calls are TRBV20-1 and TRBJ1-2; weak D call: TRBD1 (6 bases). In germline, CDR1 is DFQATT, CDR2 SNEGSKA (reference sequence). Trimming removed 6 bases at V and 3 bases at J, with 17 bases between. This CDR3 contains 14 residues. The CDR3 is CSAIFGAGDYGYTF. The CDR3 DNA follows: TGCAGTGCAATCTTTGGAGCAGGGGACTATGGCTACACCTTC.

The chain is built from TRBV4-1 and TRBJ2-3; 13 positions agree with TRBD2. The germline V gene has CDR1 MGHRA and CDR2 YSYEKL. The CDR3 is 17 residues long. The ends lost 0 bases at V and 5 bases at J; junction bases unmatched: 5. CDR3 DNA sequence: TGCGCCAGCAGCCAAGAGACTAGCGGGGGGTCCGGAGATACGCAGTATTTT. It specifies CASSQETSGGSGDTQYF.

Many counts were recorded for this clonotype. This rearrangement joins TRBV7-2 to TRBJ2-5, with a possible D match to TRBD2 (5 bases). This CDR3 is built from 13 residues. Germline loops: CDR1 SGHTA, CDR2 FQGNSA. V was clipped by 3 bases and J by 2 bases, with 7 bases between them. CDR3 amino acids: CASSFGEQETQYF. The CDR3 DNA reads as TGTGCCAGCAGCTTCGGGGAGCAAGAGACCCAGTACTTC.

This clonotype was seen ten or more times. V gene TRBV7-2 combines with J gene TRBJ1-6; D call uncertain. Germline-derived CDR1 and CDR2 are SGHTA and FQGNSA. Trimming stripped 5 bases from V and 14 bases from J, with 10 bases between. This CDR3 has 11 amino acids. CDR3 region: CASSEDVSLHF. The CDR3 coding sequence is TGTGCCAGCAGCGAGGACGTTTCCCTCCACTTT.

The gene calls are TRBV5-4 and TRBJ2-3; 13 nucleotides agree with TRBD2. J gave up 7 bases and V 5 bases, and 7 bases lay outside the gene matches. In germline, CDR1 is SGHNT, CDR2 YYREEE (reference sequence). This CDR3 has 15 amino acids. CDR3 loop: CASSSGTSGIYTQYF. CDR3 nucleotide sequence: TGTGCCAGCAGTTCCGGGACTAGCGGGATCTATACGCAGTATTTT.

Only a few counts were recorded for this clonotype. CDR3: CASSLGQGGKAFF. Here the CDR3 DNA reads TGTGCCAGCAGCTTGGGACAGGGTGGTAAAGCTTTCTTT. V and J are TRBV11-2 and TRBJ1-1; 9 positions agree with TRBD1. The J segment lost 9 bases and the V segment lost 3 bases, leaving 5 bases of the junction unmatched. Germline loops: CDR1 SGHAT, CDR2 FQNNGV. CDR3 length: 13 residues.

This chain joins TRBV30 and TRBJ2-3, with 11 nucleotides matching TRBD2. Germline V gene sequence: CDR1 GTSNPN, CDR2 SVGIG (reference sequence). Unmatched junction bases numbered 6, after V lost 4 bases and J lost 6 bases. This CDR3 contains 14 residues. CDR3 sequence reads: CAWMVAGGKDTQYF. In DNA form, the CDR3 reads TGTGCCTGGATGGTAGCGGGAGGGAAGGATACGCAGTATTTT.

This CDR3 reads CASSPRGVRSSPLHF. Written as DNA, the CDR3 is TGTGCCAGCAGCCCTAGGGGGGTAAGGAGTTCACCCCTCCACTTT. The chain recombines TRBV3-1 with TRBJ1-6, with a tentative D call TRBD1 (6 bases). V shed 4 bases and J shed 9 bases, with 16 bases lying between them. There are 15 residues in the CDR3. Germline CDR1 is LGHDT and CDR2 is YNNKEL (reference sequence).

This chain connects TRBV7-9 to TRBJ2-2, with TRBD1 matching over 8 bases. Trimming at V came to 5 bases and at J to 7 bases, leaving 3 bases not matched to a gene. Germline loops: CDR1 SEHNR, CDR2 FQNEAQ (reference sequence). CDR3 length: 13 amino acids. The CDR3 sequence: CASSPTGDGELFF. CDR3 coding DNA: TGTGCCAGCAGCCCGACAGGGGACGGGGAGCTGTTTTTT.

This chain connects TRBV20-1 to TRBJ1-1; D not certain. V was cut by 7 bases and J by 1 base, with 10 bases left in between. This CDR3 is 12 amino acids long. Per germline, CDR1 DFQATT and CDR2 SNEGSKA (reference sequence). CDR3 coding DNA: TGCAGTGAAGGCGGAAAGAACACTGAAGCTTTCTTT. It specifies CSEGGKNTEAFF.

The gene calls are TRBV4-1 and TRBJ2-6; no clear D. This CDR3 has 15 residues. Germline V gives CDR1 MGHRA, CDR2 YSYEKL. V was clipped by 2 bases and J by 0 bases, with 5 bases between them. CDR3: CASSQSLSGANVLTF. In DNA form, the CDR3 reads TGCGCCAGCAGCCAAAGCCTCTCTGGGGCCAACGTCCTGACTTTC.

This sequence joins TRBV12-3 or TRBV12-4 and TRBJ2-3; D uncertain. V was pared by 5 bases and J by 1 base, with 13 bases between. The CDR3 length is 15 residues. The CDR3 nucleotides read TGTGCCAGCAGTGAGCTCCATCCCGGCACAGATACGCAGTATTTT. Its translation is CASSELHPGTDTQYF.

J is TRBJ1-2 and V is TRBV11-2, with 8 bases aligning to TRBD1. CDR1 is SGHAT, CDR2 FQNNGV, per germline. The junction had 7 bases not matched to a gene; V was cut back by 6 bases and J by 1 base. The CDR3 runs to 15 residues. The CDR3 here is CASSRQGFGNYGYTF. The CDR3 DNA is TGTGCCAGCAGTCGACAGGGGTTCGGTAACTATGGCTACACCTTC.

The chain has TRBV11-2 and TRBJ1-1; D perhaps matches TRBD1 (5 bases). Germline V lookup: CDR1 SGHAT, CDR2 FQNNGV. This CDR3 spans 13 amino acids. V lost 5 bases, J lost 7 bases, and 14 bases lay in between. The CDR3 here is CASSPVGGGEAFF. Here the CDR3 DNA reads TGTGCCAGCAGCCCCGTCGGGGGAGGTGAAGCTTTCTTT.

This clonotype showed up many times. The chain joins TRBV7-9 to TRBJ2-1; 9 bases align to TRBD2. Looked up from germline, CDR1 is SEHNR and CDR2 is FQNEAQ (reference sequence). Unmatched junction bases numbered 16, after V lost 7 bases and J lost 6 bases. CDR3 length: 17 amino acids. The CDR3 protein is CASNALRREGLGNEQFF. The CDR3 DNA sequence: TGTGCCAGCAACGCCCTCAGGCGGGAGGGCTTAGGCAATGAGCAGTTCTTC.

This clonotype was observed many times. This chain links TRBV7-2 with TRBJ1-1, with D perhaps matching TRBD1 (5 bases). From germline, CDR1 is SGHTA and CDR2 FQGNSA. Trimming shortened V by 2 bases and J by 8 bases, and 6 bases separated the two germline ends. The CDR3 totals 11 residues. For the CDR3, the DNA is TGTGCCAGCAGCTTATCAGGGGAAGCTTTCTTT. Translated: CASSLSGEAFF.

The chain combines TRBV12-3 or TRBV12-4 with TRBJ1-1, with D uncertain. V was clipped by 3 bases and J by 6 bases, with 8 bases between them. CDR3 length equals 12 residues. CDR3 in amino acids: CASSFRNAEAFF. DNA for the CDR3: TGTGCCAGCAGTTTTCGCAACGCTGAAGCTTTCTTT.

This chain joins TRBV20-1 and TRBJ2-5; 8 positions agree with TRBD1. V lost 3 bases and J lost 4; bases outside the gene matches: 4. The CDR3 loop spans 13 amino acids. Germline V CDR1 and CDR2: DFQATT, SNEGSKA (reference sequence). CDR3 coding DNA: TGCAGTGCTAGGGGCAGGGGGCGAGAGACCCAGTACTTC. Translating gives CSARGRGRETQYF.

The genes are TRBV11-2 and TRBJ1-2; TRBD1 agrees at 10 bases. Germline CDR1 is SGHAT and CDR2 is FQNNGV. The V segment lost 2 bases and the J segment 7 bases; nucleotides outside the gene matches: 10. The CDR3 contains 16 residues. The DNA for the CDR3 is TGTGCCAGCAGCTTACACCCGGGACAGGGGCGTGGTGGCTACACCTTC. It encodes CASSLHPGQGRGGYTF. The full variable domain, rest sourced from reference TRBV11-2 and TRBJ1-2, is EAGVAQSPRYKIIEKRQSVAFWCNPISGHATLYWYQQILGQGPKLLIQFQNNGVVDDSQLPKDRFSAERLKGVDSTLKIQPAKLEDSAVYLCASSLHPGQGRGGYTFGSGTRLTVV.

In its sample, this clonotype was seen many times. This chain links TRBV7-2 with TRBJ1-2; D uncertain. Germline CDR1 is SGHTA and CDR2 is FQGNSA. The CDR3 runs to 14 residues. V shed 5 bases and J shed 4 bases, with 14 bases lying between them. The CDR3 nucleotides are TGTGCCAGCAGCCAACCAGGTGGATTCTATGGCTACACCTTC. Protein: CASSQPGGFYGYTF. The full variable domain, in which reference TRBV7-2 and TRBJ1-2 provide the parts outside the CDR3, is GAGVSQSPSNKVTEKGKDVELRCDPISGHTALYWYRQSLGQGLEFLIYFQGNSAPDKSGLPSDRFSAERTGGSVSTLTIQRTQQEDSAVYLCASSQPGGFYGYTFGSGTRLTVV.

This clonotype appeared many times. The CDR3 DNA sequence: TGTGCCAGCAGTGGACACGGACAGGATAATGAAAAACTGTTTTTT. Protein product: CASSGHGQDNEKLFF. The rearrangement uses TRBV7-8 and TRBJ1-4; 7 nucleotides line up with TRBD1. Germline trimming cut 6 bases from V and 4 bases from J; bases unmatched to any gene: 8. Germline CDR1 SGHVS, CDR2 FQNEAQ. The CDR3 extends over 15 amino acids.

In this sample, this clonotype turned up many times. The chain carries TRBV7-2 and TRBJ2-1; D tentatively fits TRBD1 or TRBD2 (6 bases each). Trimming removed 1 base at V and 10 bases at J, with 20 bases between. This CDR3 is built from 16 residues. Germline CDR1 SGHTA, CDR2 FQGNSA. CDR3 region: CASSLVGTSYRDEQFF. The CDR3 DNA is TGTGCCAGCAGCTTAGTGGGTACTAGCTACAGGGACGAGCAGTTCTTC.

V usage is TRBV10-3 and J usage is TRBJ1-2; D unresolved. In germline, CDR1 is ENHRY, CDR2 SYGVKD. V was trimmed by 10 bases and J by 2 bases, leaving 14 bases between them. The CDR3 covers 13 residues. The CDR3 protein is CATLRTSNYGYTF. The CDR3 region has the DNA TGTGCCACATTGAGGACCTCCAACTATGGCTACACCTTC.

This sequence joins TRBV6-1 and TRBJ1-5; no firm D call. The germline CDR1 and CDR2 sequences are MNHNS and SASEGT. V lost 2 bases and J lost 5, with 13 bases in between. The CDR3 covers 15 residues. CDR3: CASSELRVRDQPQHF. CDR3 DNA: TGTGCCAGCAGTGAATTACGTGTCCGCGATCAGCCCCAGCATTTT.

This clonotype was seen a few times. V usage is TRBV12-3 or TRBV12-4 and J usage is TRBJ2-1, with D possibly TRBD2 on 5 matching bases. Trimming shortened V by 3 bases and J by 10 bases, and 13 bases separated the two germline ends. CDR3 size: 13 residues. The CDR3 reads CASSFSLAGEQFF. The CDR3 DNA reads TGTGCCAGCAGTTTTTCCCTAGCCGGGGAGCAGTTCTTC.

This clonotype was seen many times. The DNA of the CDR3 is TGTGCCAGCAGCTTAGAAGGAGGGGGCGACTATGGCTACACCTTC. Residues: CASSLEGGGDYGYTF. The chain recombines TRBV7-2 with TRBJ1-2, with 7 bases identical to TRBD1. This CDR3 region has 15 residues. Unmatched junction bases numbered 5, after V lost 1 base and J lost 3 bases. Germline loops: CDR1 SGHTA, CDR2 FQGNSA.